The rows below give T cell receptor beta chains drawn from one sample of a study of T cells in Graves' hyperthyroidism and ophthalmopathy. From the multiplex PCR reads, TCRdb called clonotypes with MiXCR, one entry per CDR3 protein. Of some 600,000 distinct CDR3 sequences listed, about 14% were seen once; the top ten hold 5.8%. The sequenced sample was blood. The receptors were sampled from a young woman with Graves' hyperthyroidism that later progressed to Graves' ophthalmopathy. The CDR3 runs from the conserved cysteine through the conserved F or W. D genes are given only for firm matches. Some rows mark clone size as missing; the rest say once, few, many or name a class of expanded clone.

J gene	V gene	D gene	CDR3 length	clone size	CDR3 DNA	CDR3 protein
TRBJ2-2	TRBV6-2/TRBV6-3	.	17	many	TGTGCCAGCAGTTACCCGGGCCAACATTCGAACACCGGGGAGCTGTTTTTT	CASSYPGQHSNTGELFF
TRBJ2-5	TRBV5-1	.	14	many	TGCGCCAGCACCTCCGGGACTTCCCGAGAGACCCAGTACTTC	CASTSGTSRETQYF
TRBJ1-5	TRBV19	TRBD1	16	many	TGTGCCAGTAGTCCAAGGGACAGCTTAAGCAATCAGCCCCAGCATTTT	CASSPRDSLSNQPQHF
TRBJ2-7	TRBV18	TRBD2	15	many	TGTGCCAGCTCTCCCGGGACTAGCGAGTCCTACGAGCAGTACTTC	CASSPGTSESYEQYF
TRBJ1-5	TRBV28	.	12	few	TGTGCCAGCCGCTCAGGGTATCAGCCCCAGCATTTT	CASRSGYQPQHF
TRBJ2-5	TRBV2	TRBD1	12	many	TGTGCCGTATCGGGACAGGCGGAGACCCAGTACTTC	CAVSGQAETQYF
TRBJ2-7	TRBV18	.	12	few	TGTGCCAGCTCACCACGAGAGCCCGAGCAGTACTTC	CASSPREPEQYF
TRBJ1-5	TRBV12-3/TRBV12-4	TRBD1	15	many	TGTGCCAGCAGTCCGGGACAGGGGGCAGTTCAGCCCCAGCATTTT	CASSPGQGAVQPQHF
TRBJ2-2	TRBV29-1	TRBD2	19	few	TGCAGCGTTGAAATAACTAGCGGGAGCATGGGAGGGGACACCGGGGAGCTGTTTTTT	CSVEITSGSMGGDTGELFF
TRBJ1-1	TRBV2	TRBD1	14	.	TGTGCCAGCAAACCCGGGACAGAAGGGACTGAAGCTTTCTTT	CASKPGTEGTEAFF
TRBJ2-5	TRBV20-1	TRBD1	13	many	TGCAGTGCAACCGGTGGACAGGGGAAGACCCAGTACTTC	CSATGGQGKTQYF
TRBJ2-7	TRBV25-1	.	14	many	TGTGCCAGCAGTGACCGCCACAGCTCCTACGAGCAGTACTTC	CASSDRHSSYEQYF
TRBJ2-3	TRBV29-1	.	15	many	TGCAGCGTTGAAGACCCCACAGGGTGGAGGGATACGCAGTATTTT	CSVEDPTGWRDTQYF
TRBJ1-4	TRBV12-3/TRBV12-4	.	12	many	TGTGCCAGTTCCGAGAGGAGAGAAAAACTGTTTTTT	CASSERREKLFF
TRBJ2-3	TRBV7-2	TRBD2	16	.	TGTGCCAGCAGCCCCGCGTGGCGGGAGGGCACAGATACGCAGTATTTT	CASSPAWREGTDTQYF
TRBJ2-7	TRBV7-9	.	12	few	TGTGCCAGCAGCTTAATTCCGACTCAGCAGTACTTC	CASSLIPTQQYF
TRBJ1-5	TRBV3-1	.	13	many	TGTGCCAGCAGCCAAGGACTAGGGCAGCCCCAGCATTTT	CASSQGLGQPQHF
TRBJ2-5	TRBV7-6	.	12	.	TGTGCCAGCAGCTCGAGCACAGAGACCCAGTACTTC	CASSSSTETQYF
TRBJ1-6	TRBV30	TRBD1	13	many	TGTGCCTGGAGCGGACAGGGGAATTCACCCCTCCACTTT	CAWSGQGNSPLHF
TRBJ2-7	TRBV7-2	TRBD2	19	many	TGTGCCAGCAGTTCCCTACCGGGACTAGCGGGAGGGCCGACGTACGAGCAGTACTTC	CASSSLPGLAGGPTYEQYF